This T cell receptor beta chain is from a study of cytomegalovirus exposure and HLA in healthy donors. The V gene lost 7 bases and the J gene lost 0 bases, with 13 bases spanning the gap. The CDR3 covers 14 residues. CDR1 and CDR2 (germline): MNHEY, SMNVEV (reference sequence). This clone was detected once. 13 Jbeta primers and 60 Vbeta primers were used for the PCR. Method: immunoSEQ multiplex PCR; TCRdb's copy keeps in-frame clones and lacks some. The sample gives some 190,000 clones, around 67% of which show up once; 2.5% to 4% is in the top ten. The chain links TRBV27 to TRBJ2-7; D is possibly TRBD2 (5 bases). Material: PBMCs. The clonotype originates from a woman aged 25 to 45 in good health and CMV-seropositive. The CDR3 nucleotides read TGTGCCAGCAAGGGCGGGTGGGCCTCCTACGAGCAGTACTTC. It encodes CASKGGWASYEQYF.